The 8 T cell receptor beta chains in this list originate from one sample, sequenced in a study of neurological immune-mediated disorders. TCRdb fed the 5' RACE reads into MiXCR, producing one record per CDR3 protein. The repertoire holds some 38,000 distinct CDR3 sequences, with roughly 15% as singletons. Sequencing used PBMCs. The receptor source for this set is a woman in her forties or fifties with HTLV-1-associated myelopathy (HAM/TSP).

This clonotype was counted many times. The chain carries TRBV5-1 and TRBJ1-5, with D perhaps matching TRBD1 (5 bases). With 4 bases removed from V and 3 bases from J, the gap between germline ends came to 8 bases. There are 13 residues in the CDR3. CDR1 SGHRS and CDR2 YFSETQ come from the germline V gene. CDR3 in DNA: TGCGCCAGCAGCCGGGACTACAATCAGCCCCAGCATTTT. Amino acids: CASSRDYNQPQHF.

This clonotype showed up many times. The chain combines TRBV4-3 with TRBJ2-1; 8 positions agree with TRBD2. Trimming at V came to 4 bases and at J to 6 bases, leaving 5 bases not matched to a gene. The CDR3 length is 14 residues. The germline CDR1 and CDR2 sequences are LGHNA and YSLEER. The DNA for the CDR3 is TGCGCCAGCAGCCTGATCGGACTAGCCAATGAGCAGTTCTTC. Translated, it gives CASSLIGLANEQFF.

This clonotype was seen many times. The chain is built from TRBV10-3 and TRBJ2-3, with TRBD1 matching over 7 bases. CDR1 ENHRY and CDR2 SYGVKD come from the germline V gene. Losses at the gene ends were 3 bases for V and 2 bases for J; bases not matched to a gene: 11. The CDR3 has 17 residues. The CDR3, as DNA: TGTGCCATCAGTGAAAAGGGGGCGAAAGTTAACACAGATACGCAGTATTTT. Translated: CAISEKGAKVNTDTQYF.

There are a few counts of this clonotype. The chain recombines TRBV20-1 with TRBJ2-1, with no clear D. This CDR3 has 13 amino acids. Trimming took 7 bases from V and 0 from J, leaving 10 bases between them. In germline, CDR1 is DFQATT, CDR2 SNEGSKA (reference sequence). CDR3 residues: CSGVDGSYNEQFF. The CDR3 DNA is TGCAGTGGTGTGGATGGCTCCTACAATGAGCAGTTCTTC.

The sample holds many counts of this clonotype. This chain uses TRBV5-1 with TRBJ2-7; unclear D gene. V lost 2 bases to trimming and J lost 2 bases, with 17 bases between them. The CDR3 runs to 16 residues. The V gene's germline CDR1 is SGHRS and CDR2 YFSETQ. CDR3 loop: CASSFFAEAETYEQYV. The DNA of the CDR3 is TGCGCCAGCAGCTTTTTTGCCGAGGCTGAGACCTACGAGCAGTACGTC.

The chain is built from TRBV6-1 and TRBJ2-7; no clear D gene. The length of the CDR3 is 13 residues. V was trimmed by 7 bases and J by 4 bases, leaving 14 bases between them. CDR1 and CDR2 (germline): MNHNS, SASEGT. Here the CDR3 DNA reads TGTGCCAGCATCCAGGCAGGCAGATACGAGCAGTACTTC. Translating it yields CASIQAGRYEQYF.

In its sample, this clonotype was seen many times. The chain employs TRBV7-9 and TRBJ1-3; no clear D gene. The CDR3 loop spans 16 amino acids. CDR1 SEHNR and CDR2 FQNEAQ come from the germline V gene (reference sequence). The V end lost 0 bases, the J end lost 0 bases, and 9 bases lay between the germline ends. The CDR3 sequence is CASSLAETVSGNTIYF. For the CDR3, the DNA is TGTGCCAGCAGCTTAGCGGAGACGGTCTCTGGAAACACCATATATTTT.

This clonotype was observed many times. The rearrangement joins TRBV4-1 to TRBJ1-5, with D unclear. The germline V gene has CDR1 MGHRA and CDR2 YSYEKL. V was pared by 4 bases and J by 2 bases, with 12 bases between. This CDR3 has 15 amino acids. The CDR3 sequence: CASSLRPSGNQPQHF. The CDR3 nucleotides are TGCGCCAGCAGCCTACGACCGTCGGGCAATCAGCCCCAGCATTTT.